This T cell receptor beta chain was captured in a study of T cells in women clearing cervical HPV infection listed by TCRdb under 2018. Background for the entire study: Cases were approximately 25 women with histologically confirmed HPV16-related CIN3 or worse, including a couple of invasive cancers. Controls were 25 to 30 women whose single incident HPV16 infection cleared within 12 months without precancer or cancer developing. Blood from cases was collected at the visit at which the lesion was first identified, whereas blood from controls was collected once infection was no longer detected. For cases, a median interval of approximately 140 days, with an interquartile range of 90 to 200 days, was observed between lesion detection and blood sampling. Since HLA typing was available for only a few women, HLA type could not be ruled out as a confounder. This exploratory proof-of-principle case-control study, nested within the Guanacaste HPV Natural History Study in Costa Rica, compared TCR repertoires among women with different cervical HPV16 outcomes. Cases and controls were matched on year of sample collection and on age within five years. Cases had a median age of about 34 years and controls had a median age of around 40, with no significant differences in baseline characteristics. The parent cohort enrolled 10,049 women aged 18 or older in Guanacaste, Costa Rica, in about 1993 to 1994 and followed the women for around seven years. Five blinded duplicates per group were added as quality controls, giving around 60 samples: 50 participants and 10 replicates. Points the paper makes about the study in general: Cases were distinguished from controls with an estimated AUC of roughly 0.81 by random forest classifiers combining richness and V gene abundances. Cases had lower TRBV6-7 relative abundance than controls (approximately 0.11% versus 0.16%; Bonferroni P = 0.0008). CIN3+ cases had significantly higher TCR repertoire richness than controls across sequencing depths, but evenness did not differ between the groups. Because T-cell numbers per sample were unknown, differences in richness could reflect varying T-cell content rather than repertoire biology. Because of the cross-sectional design, the study could not determine whether the associations came before infection or resulted from infection, and neither effector/memory subsets nor HPV-specific T cells were isolated.

In regard to this clone: Its antigen is still unknown. Coverage ceases 3 residues before the CDR3 finishes, and the germline J gene fills in the end.

Reading from cysteine to phenylalanine, the CDR3 counts 13 amino acids. Shown are 30 bases from within the CDR3, in frame from base 1. V sheds 5 bases and J sheds 0 bases, leaving 8 bases between their ends. CDR1 and CDR2, looked up from the germline V gene, are SQVTM and ANQGSEA. TCR beta CDR3 regions were amplified by multiplex PCR using the immunoSEQ assay from an average of roughly 1,100 ng genomic DNA per sample. To correct primer bias, the assay used a complete synthetic TCR repertoire to set an amplification baseline. The amplicons were sequenced using the Illumina platform. As for the authors' bioinformatics: Error correction of the sequences involved clustering with frequency ratios plus a modified nearest-neighbor algorithm, after which the sequences were analyzed in the immunoSEQ Analyzer using IMGT gene definitions. At each rarefaction depth, TCR richness and evenness were averaged across 20 rarefaction repeats, and samples with fewer sequences than that depth were excluded. V, D and J gene relative abundances were compared between groups with Wilcoxon rank sum tests, applying FDR correction. Blinded duplicates gave an intraclass correlation of more than 90% for TCR richness and an average of around 76% across 66 gene segments. The table was pulled from immuneACCESS by TCRdb, which kept in-frame rearrangements only. Such tables lose some clones; where checked, under half of the loss comes from unresolved V genes, and the rest has no known cause. V, J and clone size derive from that table, while D and trimming were established from the DNA sequence. The table for this sample shows about 20,000 clones. The ten largest clones capture roughly 7% of the sample.

Every participant had a single incident cervical HPV16 infection, and prevalent HPV16 infections were excluded. Cervical HPV DNA was detected with MY09/MY11 PCR, and genotyping was done by dot-blot hybridization. Fifteen mL of heparinized blood were centrifuged, and the buffy coat was split into aliquots, frozen at -30 degrees C, and then kept at -80 degrees C. QIAGEN kits were used to extract genomic DNA from the buffy coat specimens. This receptor was identified in a woman between 18 and 70 years old with a cervical HPV16 infection that either progressed to CIN3+ or cleared (not recorded which). The sequence links TRBV29-1 to TRBJ1-3; too little of a D gene remains to name it. Sequences were obtained from blood buffy coat. The CDR3 DNA, read in part, is TGCAGCGTTCGACGGGGCTCTGGAAACACC. Translated, this is CSVRRGSGNT. The full CDR3 sequence reads CSVRRGSGNTIYF.